This TCR beta chain came from a study of T-cell memory formation after mild COVID-19. The CDR3 is 15 residues long. Trimming removed 5 bases from V and 1 base from J; junction bases left unmatched: 4. CDR1 and CDR2 (germline): MNHNY, SVGAGI (reference sequence). TCRdb reprocessed the 5' RACE reads via MiXCR and lists one record per CDR3 protein. This repertoire shows hundreds of thousands of distinct CDR3 sequences, about a fifth found once; its top ten account for about 8.4%. This clonotype came up a few times. The antigen is undetermined. Whole-study findings and limits: Second-wave clones that peaked on day 37 lacked confirmed SARS-CoV-2 specificity. Clones contracting day 15 to 85 were balanced CD4/CD8; later expanders leaned CD4+. Detection of some responders pre-infection suggested pre-existing cross-reactive memory T cells participated. Researchers report contracting CD4+ clones mostly in CM and EM, with CD8+ clones in EMRA.

The sequencing input was PBMCs or a T cell subset sorted from them (not recorded which). The chain links TRBV6-6 to TRBJ2-7, with TRBD1 matching 11 bases. This sequence originates from an adult woman who had mild COVID-19 (a few samples of this study predate the infection). Cell type and time point are not known. CDR3 nucleotides: TGTGCCAGCAGTCCGGGACAGGGGGTTTCCTACGAGCAGTACTTC. This gives the protein CASSPGQGVSYEQYF.